This TCR beta chain was sequenced during a study of cytomegalovirus exposure and HLA in healthy donors. At the level of the study: From HLA-typed donors, an early data release held some 80 million unique TCRs. Whole-study findings and limits: Later, TCR association rates were found to vary by HLA locus, highest for DRB1 and lowest for HLA-C.

Concerning this clone: Its antigen remains unidentified.

PCR primers comprised 60 Vbeta and 13 Jbeta primers. Libraries were prepared by immunoSEQ multiplex PCR; TCRdb keeps only in-frame clonotypes and omits some of them. The sample carries some 40,000 clones, roughly 80% recorded once. Sequences were obtained from PBMCs. The sequence came from a man between 50 and 59 years old in good health and CMV-seronegative.

Written as DNA, the CDR3 is TGTGCCAGCAGCTTAATCTCTGGTAGCGGGGGAACGCAGTTCTTC. It is translated as CASSLISGSGGTQFF. The V and J genes are TRBV7-3 and TRBJ2-1; TRBD2 matches at 9 bases. The CDR3 length is 15 residues. The ends lost 1 base at V and 12 bases at J; junction bases unmatched: 10. Germline CDR1 SGHTA, CDR2 FQGTGA.